This TCR beta chain was documented in a study of radiotherapy plus CTLA-4 blockade in lung cancer. About the study: Of all patients, around 19% responded objectively and approximately 29% showed disease control.

TCRdb's copy holds only in-frame clones and misses some; the assay was immunoSEQ multiplex PCR. The profile shows more than 75,000 clones, around 87% of them singletons. With ipilimumab providing CTLA-4 blockade, focal radiation was administered to patients who had chemo-refractory metastatic non-small-cell lung cancer. Study-wide results and caveats: Early blood T cell clone dynamics reportedly forecast response best, with interferon-beta. Some TCR clones had been derived from tumors. These clones expanded in peripheral blood after radiotherapy plus ipilimumab.

Germline values: CDR1 MNHNY, CDR2 SVGAGI (reference sequence). CDR3 size: 14 residues. The junction had 4 bases not matched to a gene; V was cut back by 2 bases and J by 5 bases. A word on this clone: The antigen is not known.

The starting material was peripheral blood, obtained from a patient treated with radiotherapy plus ipilimumab. The rearrangement joins TRBV6-6 to TRBJ2-7; TRBD2 matches 9 bases. This sequence originates from a human donor with non-small cell lung cancer who had stable disease on radiotherapy plus ipilimumab. CDR3 in amino acids: CASSYAGGPHEQYF. CDR3 DNA sequence: TGTGCCAGCAGTTACGCGGGGGGGCCCCACGAGCAGTACTTC.